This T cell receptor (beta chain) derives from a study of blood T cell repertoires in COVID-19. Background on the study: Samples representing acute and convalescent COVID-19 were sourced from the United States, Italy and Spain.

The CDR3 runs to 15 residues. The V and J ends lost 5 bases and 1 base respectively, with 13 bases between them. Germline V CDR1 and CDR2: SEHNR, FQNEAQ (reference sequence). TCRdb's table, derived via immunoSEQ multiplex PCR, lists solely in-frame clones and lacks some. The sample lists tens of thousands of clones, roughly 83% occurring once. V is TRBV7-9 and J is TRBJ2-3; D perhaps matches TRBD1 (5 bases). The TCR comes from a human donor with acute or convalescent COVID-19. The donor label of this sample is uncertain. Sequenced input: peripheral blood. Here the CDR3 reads CASSPFVGGTDTQYF. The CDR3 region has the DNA TGTGCCAGCAGCCCCTTTGTAGGGGGCACAGATACGCAGTATTTT.